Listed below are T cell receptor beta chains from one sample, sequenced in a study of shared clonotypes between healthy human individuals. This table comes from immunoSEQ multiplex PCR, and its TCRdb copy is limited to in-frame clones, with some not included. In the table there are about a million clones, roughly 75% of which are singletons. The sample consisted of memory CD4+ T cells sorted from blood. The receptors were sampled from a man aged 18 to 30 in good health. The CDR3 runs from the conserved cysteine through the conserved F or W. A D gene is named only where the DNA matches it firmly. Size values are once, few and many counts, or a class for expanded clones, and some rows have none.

CASSLGQLEGNEQFF TGTGCCAGCAGCCTCGGACAGCTTGAAGGCAATGAGCAGTTCTTC TRBJ2-1 few TRBV7-9 -
CASSQRTGNTIYF TGCGCCAGCAGCCAGAGGACTGGAAACACCATATATTTT TRBJ1-3 few TRBV4-1 -
CASSVPRDSYSNQPQHF TGCGCCAGCAGTGTTCCTCGGGACAGCTATAGCAATCAGCCCCAGCATTTT TRBJ1-5 few TRBV10-1 TRBD1
CAWSIQVGGYGYTF TGTGCCTGGAGCATACAAGTGGGGGGCTATGGCTACACCTTC TRBJ1-2 - TRBV30 -
CASSLGGGGNYNEQFF TGTGCCAGCAGCTTAGGTGGCGGGGGGAACTACAATGAGCAGTTCTTC TRBJ2-1 - TRBV7-8 TRBD2
CASSLDPRPGEKLFF TGTGCCAGCAGTCTCGACCCTCGACCTGGTGAAAAACTGTTTTTT TRBJ1-4 - TRBV6-6 -
CASTRARGNEKLFF TGTGCCAGCACTCGGGCCAGAGGGAATGAAAAACTGTTTTTT TRBJ1-4 many TRBV2 -
CASSLGTGRRETQYF TGTGCCAGCAGCTTAGGGACAGGGCGGCGTGAGACCCAGTACTTC TRBJ2-5 - TRBV13 TRBD1
CASSPTPGQPYSPLHF TGTGCCAGCTCACCTACGCCGGGACAGCCTTATTCACCCCTCCACTTT TRBJ1-6 - TRBV18 TRBD1
CASSLAGLTDTQYF TGTGCCAGCAGCTTGGCGGGCTTAACAGATACGCAGTATTTT TRBJ2-3 - TRBV7-2 -
CASSLSGTGGNTIYF TGTGCCAGCAGCCTCTCCGGGACAGGGGGAAACACCATATATTTT TRBJ1-3 - TRBV7-9 TRBD1
CASSVDLWDTQYF TGTGCCAGCAGCGTAGACCTCTGGGATACGCAGTATTTT TRBJ2-3 - TRBV9 -
CASSPGGSSYNEQFF TGCGCCAGCAGTCCGGGGGGGAGCTCCTACAATGAGCAGTTCTTC TRBJ2-1 once TRBV10-2 TRBD2
CASSQDRAGLGTQYF TGCGCCAGCAGCCAAGATCGAGCGGGACTGGGGACCCAGTACTTC TRBJ2-5 once TRBV4-3 TRBD2
CASSEAGANTGELFF TGTGCCAGCAGTGAAGCGGGTGCGAACACCGGGGAGCTGTTTTTT TRBJ2-2 - TRBV6-1 -
CASSEGTANYGYTF TGTGCCAGCAGTGAAGGTACTGCTAACTATGGCTACACCTTC TRBJ1-2 - TRBV6-1 -
CASSQVSTVLNSPLHF TGTGCCAGCAGCCAAGTCTCAACGGTCCTAAATTCACCCCTCCACTTT TRBJ1-6 - TRBV14 -
CASSPGQGTEKLFF TGTGCCAGCTCACCGGGACAGGGCACTGAAAAACTGTTTTTT TRBJ1-4 - TRBV18 TRBD1
CASMSGQAAYGYTF TGTGCCAGTATGTCCGGACAGGCCGCCTATGGCTACACCTTC TRBJ1-2 - TRBV19 TRBD1
CSAIGTGVDQPQHF TGCAGCGCGATCGGGACAGGGGTCGATCAGCCCCAGCATTTT TRBJ1-5 many TRBV29-1 TRBD1
CASSVEAPSYNEQFF TGTGCCAGCAGCGTAGAGGCACCCTCCTACAATGAGCAGTTCTTC TRBJ2-1 - TRBV9 -
CASSLGQAGAEAFF TGTGCCAGCAGTTTAGGACAGGCCGGGGCTGAAGCTTTCTTT TRBJ1-1 - TRBV2 TRBD1